The 28 T cell receptor beta chains below all came from one sample that was sequenced in a study of T cell responses to AZD1222 COVID-19 vaccine. Produced via immunoSEQ multiplex PCR; TCRdb's table is partial and in-frame only. The profile shows just under 80,000 clones, 80% to 95% of them singletons. The starting material was peripheral blood, obtained 28 days after the second AZD1222 dose. These receptors were collected from an adult who received the AZD1222 COVID-19 vaccine.

The V gene is TRBV18, the J gene TRBJ1-5; TRBD1 might be the D (5 bases). Germline V gene data show CDR1 as KGHSH and CDR2 as LQKENI. The CDR3 runs 16 residues. V gave up 3 bases and J gave up 5 bases, with 17 bases separating them. CDR3 sequence reads: CASSPSRTTSDQPQHF. CDR3 coding DNA: TGTGCCAGCTCACCGAGTCGGACAACGTCGGATCAGCCCCAGCATTTT. Variable domain in full (rest from reference TRBV18 and TRBJ1-5): NAGVMQNPRHLVRRRGQEARLRCSPMKGHSHVYWYRQLPEEGLKFMVYLQKENIIDESGMPKERFSAEFPKEGPSILRIQQVVRGDSAAYFCASSPSRTTSDQPQHFGDGTRLSIL.

V and J are TRBV5-6 and TRBJ1-2, with D possibly matching TRBD1 (5 bases). V was clipped by 4 bases and J by 4 bases, with 14 bases between them. CDR1 SGHDT and CDR2 YYEEEE come from the germline V gene. This CDR3 is built from 14 residues. The CDR3 DNA is TGTGCCAGCAGCCTCCCCTCAGGGCCCTATGGCTACACCTTC. Amino acids: CASSLPSGPYGYTF.

The chain combines TRBV3-1 (or the pseudogene TRBV3-2) with TRBJ1-2, with D possibly matching TRBD1 (6 bases). V was pared by 4 bases and J by 8 bases, with 14 bases between. There are 13 residues in the CDR3. Per the germline V gene, CDR1 is LGHDT and CDR2 is YNNKEL (reference sequence). This CDR3 reads CASSPSDRYGYTF. The CDR3 coding sequence is TGTGCCAGCAGCCCATCCGACAGGTACGGCTACACCTTC.

The J gene is TRBJ2-7, the V gene TRBV6-4; 8 nucleotides agree with TRBD2. The CDR3 has 20 amino acids. V gave up 11 bases and J gave up 5 bases; unmatched junction bases: 32. CDR1 and CDR2 (germline): MRHNA, SNTAGT. This CDR3 reads CAPTRPFGVSGKRGGNEQYF. In nucleotides, the CDR3 is TGTGCCCCCACACGCCCATTCGGGGTTAGCGGGAAACGAGGCGGTAACGAGCAGTACTTC.

The CDR3 protein is CASSDPEKNTEAFF. Written as DNA, the CDR3 is TGTGCCAGCAGCGACCCCGAGAAGAACACTGAAGCTTTCTTT. The V call is TRBV6-5, the J call TRBJ1-1; D remains ambiguous. The length of the CDR3 is 14 residues. Deletions cut 6 bases from V and 1 base from J, with 12 bases between. Germline V gene data show CDR1 as MNHEY and CDR2 as SVGAGI.

This sequence joins TRBV6-6 and TRBJ2-7; tentative D call: TRBD2 (5 bases). Germline values: CDR1 MNHNY, CDR2 SVGAGI (reference sequence). The ends were cut back, 5 bases at V and 3 bases at J, with 14 bases in the middle. The CDR3 runs to 14 residues. The CDR3 protein is CASSRQRAGYEQYF. As DNA, the CDR3 is TGTGCCAGCAGTCGCCAGAGGGCAGGCTACGAGCAGTACTTC.

The chain recombines TRBV7-9 with TRBJ2-2; tentatively, D is TRBD2 (5 bases). This CDR3 has 16 amino acids. The germline V and J ends were trimmed by 2 bases and 6 bases, with 16 bases remaining between them. Germline V CDR1 and CDR2: SEHNR, FQNEAQ (reference sequence). CDR3 sequence reads: CASSLSIAINSGELFF. The CDR3 bases are TGTGCCAGCAGCTTATCAATAGCGATTAACTCCGGGGAGCTGTTTTTT.

The chain joins TRBV27 to TRBJ1-1; no firm D call. Germline CDR1 MNHEY, CDR2 SMNVEV (reference sequence). V lost 4 bases and J lost 4, with 13 bases in between. CDR3 length: 14 residues. The CDR3 loop is CASSSDGWGTEAFF. The DNA for the CDR3 is TGTGCCAGCAGTTCAGATGGGTGGGGCACTGAAGCTTTCTTT.

The CDR3 loop reads CASSLGRGQAYGYTF. DNA of the CDR3: TGCGCCAGCAGCTTAGGGCGAGGGCAGGCCTATGGCTACACCTTC. The rearrangement joins TRBV5-1 to TRBJ1-2; no firm D call. Trimming removed 2 bases from V and 4 bases from J, with 15 bases in between. Per germline, CDR1 SGHRS and CDR2 YFSETQ. The CDR3 has 15 residues.

The chain uses TRBV10-3 and TRBJ1-2; a possible D gene is TRBD1 (5 bases). The CDR3 runs 13 residues. Germline V gene sequence: CDR1 ENHRY, CDR2 SYGVKD. V lost 5 bases, J lost 3 bases, and 10 bases lay in between. The DNA for the CDR3 is TGTGCCATCAGTTATCAGGGTGACTATGGCTACACCTTC. Translating gives CAISYQGDYGYTF.

The V and J genes are TRBV5-6 and TRBJ1-1; D unclear. With 5 bases removed from V and 6 bases from J, the gap between germline ends came to 17 bases. The CDR3 is 14 amino acids. Germline V gene data show CDR1 as SGHDT and CDR2 as YYEEEE. The DNA of the CDR3 is TGTGCCAGCAGGCTGTCGTTGGGCTTCTCTGAAGCTTTCTTT. Translating gives CASRLSLGFSEAFF.

The CDR3, as DNA: TGTGCCAGCAGTTACTCCCGGGACTACAATGAGCAGTTCTTC. Its protein product is CASSYSRDYNEQFF. V gene TRBV6-6 combines with J gene TRBJ2-1, with D possibly matching TRBD2 (5 bases). Germline CDR1 and CDR2: MNHNY and SVGAGI (reference sequence). Trimming took off 0 bases at V and 3 bases at J, with 6 bases between the two ends. There are 14 residues in the CDR3.

The rearrangement links TRBV21-1 to TRBJ1-2; TRBD1 is the table's D call and was not checked against the DNA. TRBV21-1 is an annotated pseudogene. CDR3 length equals 15 residues. The CDR3 reads CASSIKTGQGYGYTF. The CDR3 bases are TGTGCCAGCAGCATCAAGACGGGACAGGGGTATGGCTACACCTTC.

The chain joins TRBV19 to TRBJ2-5, with 7 bases matching TRBD2. The CDR3 is 12 amino acids. Germline V lookup: CDR1 LNHDA, CDR2 SQIVND (reference sequence). V shed 7 bases, J shed 5 bases, and the junction held 4 bases outside the gene matches. This CDR3 reads CASMGRGETQYF. CDR3 nucleotides: TGTGCCAGTATGGGGCGGGGGGAGACCCAGTACTTC.

The gene calls are TRBV4-1 and TRBJ2-7; tentatively, D is TRBD2 (5 bases). This CDR3 has 15 residues. V was pared by 3 bases and J by 3 bases, with 15 bases between. Germline CDR1 and CDR2: MGHRA and YSYEKL. This chain's CDR3 is CASSQDHPGSYEQYF. DNA of the CDR3: TGCGCCAGCAGCCAGGACCACCCGGGGAGCTACGAGCAGTACTTC.

Here the CDR3 reads CASRQGRGTEAFF. DNA for the CDR3: TGTGCCAGCAGACAGGGTAGGGGCACTGAAGCTTTCTTT. This rearrangement joins TRBV12-3 or TRBV12-4 to TRBJ1-1, with D perhaps TRBD1 (6 bases). Trimming took 6 bases from V and 4 from J, leaving 12 bases between them. The CDR3 runs to 13 residues.

This chain links TRBV5-1 with TRBJ2-1, with 9 bases that match TRBD2. The CDR3 totals 16 residues. V shed 0 bases and J 3 bases; nucleotides not matched to a gene: 4. Germline V lookup: CDR1 SGHRS, CDR2 YFSETQ. CDR3 in amino acids: CASSLDPTSGYNEQFF. CDR3 sequence (DNA): TGCGCCAGCAGCTTGGACCCGACTAGCGGCTACAATGAGCAGTTCTTC.

This chain links TRBV10-3 with TRBJ2-2; unclear D gene. V lost 2 bases and J lost 0, with 10 bases in between. CDR3 length equals 16 residues. CDR1 and CDR2 (germline): ENHRY, SYGVKD. CDR3 DNA: TGTGCCATCAGTGAGGGACGAGTCCCGAACACCGGGGAGCTGTTTTTT. Amino acid sequence: CAISEGRVPNTGELFF.

This rearrangement joins TRBV7-9 to TRBJ2-5, with D maybe TRBD1 (6 bases). The CDR3 is 16 residues long. CDR1 SEHNR and CDR2 FQNEAQ come from the germline V gene (reference sequence). Trimming removed 4 bases from V and 7 bases from J, with 22 bases in between. The DNA of the CDR3 is TGTGCCAGCAGCTCTGAGGACAGCTTCGGCTTCGGGACCCAGTACTTC. It yields the protein CASSSEDSFGFGTQYF.

The V gene is TRBV28, the J gene TRBJ2-1; tentative D call: TRBD1 (5 bases). Between the trimmed V and J ends, which lost 2 bases and 7 bases, there was a span of 12 bases. The CDR3 length is 14 residues. Per the germline V gene, CDR1 is MDHEN and CDR2 is SYDVKM. The DNA for the CDR3 is TGTGCCAGCAGTTTAGATCAGGGTTGGAATGAGCAGTTCTTC. It translates to CASSLDQGWNEQFF.

Comment on this clone: The sample holds other DNA sequences that translate to the same CDR3. The chain carries TRBV12-3 or TRBV12-4 and TRBJ1-1; D gene unclear. CDR3 length equals 12 residues. V lost 1 base and J 5 bases, leaving 5 bases between the germline ends. This chain's CDR3 is CASSLVGTEAFF. CDR3 sequence (DNA): TGTGCCAGCAGTTTAGTGGGGACTGAAGCTTTCTTT.

The rearrangement joins TRBV3-1 (or the pseudogene TRBV3-2) to TRBJ1-1; TRBD1 agrees at 11 bases. The CDR3 covers 14 residues. Trimming at V came to 7 bases and at J to 3 bases, leaving 4 bases not matched to a gene. The germline V gene encodes CDR1 LGHDT and CDR2 YNNKEL (reference sequence). The CDR3 protein is CASTPGQGDTEAFF. The CDR3 nucleotides are TGTGCCAGCACCCCGGGACAGGGGGACACTGAAGCTTTCTTT.

Only one count was recorded for this clone. V is TRBV12-3 or TRBV12-4 and J is TRBJ2-7; 8 bases fit TRBD2. This CDR3 has 11 amino acids. J gave up 9 bases and V 2 bases, and 0 bases lay outside the gene matches. This CDR3 is CASSLRGGQYF. DNA for the CDR3: TGTGCCAGCAGTTTACGGGGGGGGCAGTACTTC.

The J gene is TRBJ2-7, the V gene TRBV5-4; 8 bases fit TRBD1. The CDR3 covers 15 residues. V was pared by 4 bases and J by 2 bases, with 8 bases of the junction left unmatched. Germline CDR1 SGHNT, CDR2 YYREEE (reference sequence). The chain's CDR3 is CASSPGQGRAYEQYF. In DNA form, the CDR3 reads TGTGCCAGCAGCCCCGGACAGGGTAGGGCCTACGAGCAGTACTTC.

This sequence joins TRBV19 and TRBJ2-5, with 9 bases matching TRBD2. Germline lookup yields CDR1 LNHDA and CDR2 SQIVND (reference sequence). Unmatched junction bases numbered 7, after V lost 6 bases and J lost 5 bases. The CDR3 is made up of 14 amino acids. The CDR3, as DNA: TGTGCCAGTAGCGTAGCGGGAGTGGGGGAGACCCAGTACTTC. Its translation: CASSVAGVGETQYF.

The V and J genes are TRBV11-3 and TRBJ1-1; maybe TRBD1 (6 bases). Trimming shortened V by 5 bases and J by 4 bases, and 11 bases separated the two germline ends. Germline loops: CDR1 SGHNT, CDR2 YENEEA. The CDR3 runs 13 residues. CDR3 coding DNA: TGTGCCAGCAGCATACAGGGATCCACTGAAGCTTTCTTT. Its protein product is CASSIQGSTEAFF.

The DNA for the CDR3 is TGTGCCAGCAGCTTACAAGGGGCCAACGAGCAGTACTTC. Translated, it gives CASSLQGANEQYF. The chain links TRBV7-2 to TRBJ2-7, with TRBD1 as a possible D gene (5 bases). This CDR3 is built from 13 residues. Deletions cut 2 bases from V and 5 bases from J, with 10 bases between. Germline V gives CDR1 SGHTA, CDR2 FQGNSA.

The chain links TRBV2 to TRBJ1-3; maybe TRBD1 (5 bases). This CDR3 has 15 residues. V shed 6 bases and J shed 0 bases, with 12 bases lying between them. Germline V gives CDR1 SNHLY, CDR2 FYNNEI. In DNA, the CDR3 is TGTGCCAGCAGGGGGGGAGGCCTCTCTGGAAACACCATATATTTT. It encodes CASRGGGLSGNTIYF.